The present TCR beta chain was sequenced within a study of human T cells and chemical hapten exposure. Study overall: Small pooled library volume differences mainly caused per-sample TCR yield variation. Regarding the study as a whole: Sensitizing with DPC caused no change in TCRs above 1 in 1000 frequency.

The CDR3 runs 16 residues. The V end lost 3 bases, the J end lost 6 bases, and 21 bases lay between the germline ends. CDR1 and CDR2 from the germline V gene are SQVTM and ANQGSEA. This clonotype was recorded a few times. Its antigen remains unidentified. Individual cDNA molecules received unique molecular identifiers in the library. Authors' processing steps: A typical sample had roughly 91,000 TCRs, with roughly 20,000 to 690,600 overall. TCRdb processed the RACE reads anew with MiXCR; each CDR3 protein has one entry. TCRdb assigned the V and J calls; the authors' analysis was not used. The sample lists 75,000 to 100,000 distinct CDR3 sequences; about 8.6% were seen once. Time point reported: healthy volunteer bleed at 2 weeks. Extraction yielded total RNA from whole blood (unfractionated).

The TCR sequence derives from a female donor in good health. Some clones in this sample may be carry-over from other donors' samples. Sequencing was performed on whole blood. J is TRBJ2-1 and V is TRBV29-1; tentative D call: TRBD2 (6 bases). The CDR3 region has the DNA TGCAGCGTTGATAGTGGTTACGGCGGGATGGGCAATGAGCAGTTCTTC. It translates to CSVDSGYGGMGNEQFF.